This TCR beta chain was recovered during a study of T-cell reconstitution after alpha-beta-depleted transplantation in children. This clonotype appeared many times. CDR3 length: 13 residues. Germline assignment: CDR1 ENHRY and CDR2 SYGVKD. Trimming removed 4 bases from V and 7 bases from J, with 13 bases in between. Preparing the TCRbeta library involved the use of unique molecular identifiers. MiXCR was run by TCRdb on the PCR reads, yielding one entry per CDR3 protein. There are about 240,000 distinct CDR3 sequences in the sample; around 13% occur only once, and over 2.5% lies in the top ten. The origin of this receptor is a human donor who donated a stem cell graft to a child with acute lymphoblastic leukemia. The input for sequencing was PBMCs from the stem cell graft donor, taken from the stem cell graft. This rearrangement joins TRBV10-3 to TRBJ2-5; possible D gene TRBD1, 6 bases. CDR3 protein: CAISGTDLGTQYF. The DNA for the CDR3 is TGTGCCATCAGTGGGACAGATCTGGGGACCCAGTACTTC.